The present TCR beta chain was sequenced within a study of CD8 T cells in Susac syndrome. RNA, at about 0.45 to 1 ug, was reverse transcribed with random hexamers. TCRdb passed the immunoSEQ multiplex PCR reads through MiXCR, listing each CDR3 protein once. The sample lists around 170,000 distinct CDR3 sequences; approximately 95% were seen once. This TCR was sampled from a human donor with multiple sclerosis. The sequencing input was CD8+ T cells from PBMCs.

CDR3 sequence reads: CASSLSPLGETQYF. CDR3 coding DNA: TGTGCCAGCAGCTTGTCTCCACTGGGCGAGACCCAGTACTTC. The V and J genes are TRBV5-4 and TRBJ2-5, with no clear D. This CDR3 has 14 residues. Per the germline V gene, CDR1 is SGHNT and CDR2 is YYREEE (reference sequence). Trimming left V 1 base short and J 5 bases short, with 12 bases between. Supplemented by reference TRBV5-4 and TRBJ2-5, the full variable domain reads ETGVTQSPTHLIKTRGQQVTLRCSSQSGHNTVSWYQQALGQGPQFIFQYYREEENGRGNFPPRFSGLQFPNYSSELNVNALELDDSALYLCASSLSPLGETQYFGPGTRLLVL.